A selection of T cell receptor beta chains follows, all from one sample in a study of Graves' ophthalmopathy and Graves' hyperthyroidism. A single record per CDR3 protein comes from TCRdb applying MiXCR to the multiplex PCR reads. The sample records 150,000 to 200,000 distinct CDR3 sequences, 39% being singletons. Sample: peripheral blood. The receptors were gathered from a man aged 25-45 years with Graves' ophthalmopathy. CDR3s include the opening cysteine and the closing phenylalanine or tryptophan. The D gene is left open where the match is weak. Part of the rows lack a size; the others show once, few, many or a class for expanded clones.

.,.,TRBJ1-2,TRBV28,CASSLVESRHGYTF,TGTGCCAGCAGTTTGGTAGAGAGTAGGCATGGCTACACCTTC
.,once,TRBJ1-1,TRBV6-2/TRBV6-3,CASSPYPPGNTEAFF,TGTGCCAGCAGCCCATACCCCCCAGGGAACACTGAAGCTTTCTTT
TRBD2,few,TRBJ2-7,TRBV7-8,CASSLGVLAGVYEQYF,TGTGCCAGCAGCTTAGGGGTTTTAGCGGGAGTTTACGAGCAGTACTTC
.,once,TRBJ1-1,TRBV18,CASSPPEGRWAFF,TGTGCCAGCTCACCACCGGAAGGGCGCTGGGCTTTCTTT
.,.,TRBJ1-5,TRBV15,CATSRSHNQPQHF,TGTGCCACCAGCAGATCCCATAATCAGCCCCAGCATTTT
.,many,TRBJ1-3,TRBV30,CAWSVARGNTIYF,TGTGCCTGGAGTGTAGCCCGTGGAAACACCATATATTTT
TRBD1,many,TRBJ1-6,TRBV6-5,CASSYWARGLCRLHF,TGTGCCAGCAGTTATTGGGCCAGGGGGCTTTGCCGCCTCCACTTT
.,many,TRBJ1-1,TRBV6-5,CASTPGQLGAFF,TGTGCCAGCACCCCCGGGCAGCTTGGGGCTTTCTTT
.,.,TRBJ1-1,TRBV28,CASSLGGVRNTEAFF,TGTGCCAGCTCCCTGGGAGGGGTAAGGAACACTGAAGCTTTCTTT
.,.,TRBJ2-7,TRBV12-3/TRBV12-4,CASSFSGLGGVGEQYF,TGTGCCAGCAGTTTTAGCGGGCTAGGGGGAGTTGGCGAGCAGTACTTC
.,.,TRBJ2-7,TRBV6-2/TRBV6-3,CASRTRGGSYEQYF,TGTGCCAGCAGAACCCGGGGAGGCTCCTACGAGCAGTACTTC
.,.,TRBJ2-7,TRBV11-2,CASSDNRAREQYF,TGTGCCAGCAGCGACAACCGGGCACGGGAGCAGTACTTC
.,many,TRBJ2-2,TRBV29-1,CSVVGTGELFF,TGCAGCGTTGTTGGCACCGGGGAGCTGTTTTTT
.,many,TRBJ1-2,TRBV28,CASRYSRDIINGYTF,TGTGCCAGTCGATATTCAAGGGACATCATCAATGGCTACACCTTC
.,once,TRBJ1-5,TRBV6-1,CASSTSDRPNQPQHF,TGTGCCAGCAGTACCTCCGACAGACCGAATCAGCCCCAGCATTTT
.,many,TRBJ1-1,TRBV12-3/TRBV12-4,CASSQYRQDVNTEAFF,TGTGCCAGCAGCCAATATAGACAGGATGTGAACACTGAAGCTTTCTTT
TRBD2,.,TRBJ2-2,TRBV28,CASSLLGLAGGPGELFF,TGTGCCAGCAGTTTATTGGGACTAGCGGGAGGTCCCGGGGAGCTGTTTTTT
.,many,TRBJ2-7,TRBV6-2/TRBV6-3,CASSGLGTATYEQYF,TGTGCCAGCAGCGGATTAGGGACTGCGACCTACGAGCAGTACTTC
TRBD1,many,TRBJ2-5,TRBV29-1,CSVDRGGPGRTQYF,TGCAGCGTTGACCGAGGGGGCCCGGGGCGGACCCAGTACTTC
TRBD1,many,TRBJ2-7,TRBV7-2,CASSLHRGYEQYF,TGTGCCAGCAGCTTACACAGGGGGTACGAGCAGTACTTC
.,many,TRBJ2-5,TRBV27,CASSPRRTQETQYF,TGTGCCAGCAGTCCTCGACGGACACAAGAGACCCAGTACTTC
.,.,TRBJ2-2,TRBV6-2/TRBV6-3,CASSWSGLGELFF,TGTGCCAGCAGTTGGAGCGGGCTCGGGGAGCTGTTTTTT
.,.,TRBJ2-5,TRBV29-1,CSVVLAQLFRETQYF,TGCAGCGTTGTGTTAGCGCAGCTCTTTCGAGAGACCCAGTACTTC
TRBD2,many,TRBJ2-7,TRBV28,CASRGAYEQYF,TGTGCCAGCCGGGGGGCCTACGAGCAGTACTTC
TRBD1,.,TRBJ2-7,TRBV7-2,CASSRMDRVYEQYF,TGTGCCAGCAGCAGGATGGACAGGGTCTACGAGCAGTACTTC